A selection of T cell receptor beta chains follows, all from one sample in a study of shared clonotypes between healthy human individuals. Assay used: immunoSEQ multiplex PCR; TCRdb lists only in-frame clones, some missing. This table has 2.3 million or so clones, 85% to 95% appearing once. The sequencing input was naive CD4+ T cells from PBMCs. These receptors were collected from a man aged 18 to 35 in good health. Some clones in this sample may be carry-over from other donors' samples. Each CDR3 is given with its conserved first and last residue. Each record gives: CDR3 DNA, CDR3 protein, clone size, J gene, V gene, D gene. The D gene is left open where the match is weak. Size is stated for part of the rows, as once, few or many counts, or as a class when the clone is expanded.

CDR3 DNA: TGCAGCGTTGACAAAACAGGGGGGGATGAAAAACTGTTTTTT; CDR3 protein: CSVDKTGGDEKLFF; clone size: -; J gene: TRBJ1-4; V gene: TRBV29-1; D gene: TRBD1
CDR3 DNA: TGTGCCAGCAGCCGAGGGAGAATATACGAGCAGTACTTC; CDR3 protein: CASSRGRIYEQYF; clone size: -; J gene: TRBJ2-7; V gene: TRBV7-2; D gene: -
CDR3 DNA: TGTGCCAGCAGCCGGGTTGGTAGGGGAAGCTCCTACAATGAGCAGTTCTTC; CDR3 protein: CASSRVGRGSSYNEQFF; clone size: -; J gene: TRBJ2-1; V gene: TRBV7-2; D gene: -
CDR3 DNA: TGTGCCAGCTCACCCCTCGGTGGGACAGGGGGGAATGAGCAGTTCTTC; CDR3 protein: CASSPLGGTGGNEQFF; clone size: -; J gene: TRBJ2-1; V gene: TRBV18; D gene: TRBD1
CDR3 DNA: TGTGCCAGCAGACCGCGGGCGAGCACAGATACGCAGTATTTT; CDR3 protein: CASRPRASTDTQYF; clone size: once; J gene: TRBJ2-3; V gene: TRBV7-9; D gene: -
CDR3 DNA: TGTGCCAGCAGTTTAACCAATGAGCAGTTCTTC; CDR3 protein: CASSLTNEQFF; clone size: -; J gene: TRBJ2-1; V gene: TRBV28; D gene: -
CDR3 DNA: TGTGCCAGCAGTTCACGACAGGGGAATCAGCCCCAGCATTTT; CDR3 protein: CASSSRQGNQPQHF; clone size: -; J gene: TRBJ1-5; V gene: TRBV28; D gene: TRBD1
CDR3 DNA: TGCGCCAGCAGCTTGGATGGGGGATGGAACACTGAAGCTTTCTTT; CDR3 protein: CASSLDGGWNTEAFF; clone size: -; J gene: TRBJ1-1; V gene: TRBV5-1; D gene: -
CDR3 DNA: TGTGCCATCAGTCGCAGGGGGCAAGAGACCCAGTACTTC; CDR3 protein: CAISRRGQETQYF; clone size: -; J gene: TRBJ2-5; V gene: TRBV10-3; D gene: TRBD1
CDR3 DNA: TGTGCCAGCAGCCTCGATGCGGGGAACTCCTACGAGCAGTACTTC; CDR3 protein: CASSLDAGNSYEQYF; clone size: few; J gene: TRBJ2-7; V gene: TRBV4-2; D gene: -
CDR3 DNA: TGCGCCAGCAGCTTGGAGGCCGGAACCTCCTTCCGATACAATGAGCAGTTCTTC; CDR3 protein: CASSLEAGTSFRYNEQFF; clone size: -; J gene: TRBJ2-1; V gene: TRBV5-1; D gene: -
CDR3 DNA: TGTGCCAGCAGTTTATCTGGCCAAACCTACGAGCAGTACTTC; CDR3 protein: CASSLSGQTYEQYF; clone size: -; J gene: TRBJ2-7; V gene: TRBV28; D gene: -
CDR3 DNA: TGTGCCAGCAGCGCCGCAGGGGCTTGGGATACGCAGTATTTT; CDR3 protein: CASSAAGAWDTQYF; clone size: -; J gene: TRBJ2-3; V gene: TRBV7-3; D gene: -
CDR3 DNA: TGTGCCAGCATTCATAGCGCCGGGGAGCTGTTTTTT; CDR3 protein: CASIHSAGELFF; clone size: -; J gene: TRBJ2-2; V gene: TRBV28; D gene: -
CDR3 DNA: TGTGCCAGCATCGACACGGGACAGGGGGAAGTTGAAGCTTTCTTT; CDR3 protein: CASIDTGQGEVEAFF; clone size: -; J gene: TRBJ1-1; V gene: TRBV10-3; D gene: TRBD1
CDR3 DNA: TGTGCCAGCAGTGAATTGGGGATCTATGGCGGGGAGCTGTTTTTT; CDR3 protein: CASSELGIYGGELFF; clone size: -; J gene: TRBJ2-2; V gene: TRBV6-1; D gene: -
CDR3 DNA: TGTGCCAGCAGCCCCAGGGGCCTGAGGGGAGATACGCAGTATTTT; CDR3 protein: CASSPRGLRGDTQYF; clone size: once; J gene: TRBJ2-3; V gene: TRBV7-8; D gene: -
CDR3 DNA: TGTGCCAGCAGCTTAGCGTTTTCTAGCGGAAATGAGCAGTTCTTC; CDR3 protein: CASSLAFSSGNEQFF; clone size: -; J gene: TRBJ2-1; V gene: TRBV7-8; D gene: TRBD2
CDR3 DNA: TGTGCCAGCAGCTCCCACCAACAGGGGGCGCCAGGTGGCTACACCTTC; CDR3 protein: CASSSHQQGAPGGYTF; clone size: -; J gene: TRBJ1-2; V gene: TRBV7-2; D gene: TRBD1
CDR3 DNA: TGTGCCAGCAGGTGGACGGTGAACACTGAAGCTTTCTTT; CDR3 protein: CASRWTVNTEAFF; clone size: -; J gene: TRBJ1-1; V gene: TRBV6-1; D gene: -
CDR3 DNA: TGCGCCAGCAGATGGTACGAGCAGTACTTC; CDR3 protein: CASRWYEQYF; clone size: -; J gene: TRBJ2-7; V gene: TRBV10-1; D gene: -
CDR3 DNA: TGCGCCAGCAGCTTGGATAGCCTTTCCTACAATGAGCAGTTCTTC; CDR3 protein: CASSLDSLSYNEQFF; clone size: -; J gene: TRBJ2-1; V gene: TRBV5-1; D gene: -
CDR3 DNA: TGTGCCAGCACCGCCCTTGGGGCGGGGAACACTGAAGCTTTCTTT; CDR3 protein: CASTALGAGNTEAFF; clone size: -; J gene: TRBJ1-1; V gene: TRBV27; D gene: -
CDR3 DNA: TGTGCCAGCAGGAAGACTAGCGGGAGTGGGTATGAGCAGTTCTTC; CDR3 protein: CASRKTSGSGYEQFF; clone size: -; J gene: TRBJ2-1; V gene: TRBV7-2; D gene: TRBD2
CDR3 DNA: TGTGCCAGCAGCCGGGGGGGCACGCACACTGAAGCTTTCTTT; CDR3 protein: CASSRGGTHTEAFF; clone size: -; J gene: TRBJ1-1; V gene: TRBV7-2; D gene: -
CDR3 DNA: TGTGCCAGCAGCCCCGACCGACAGGCCTCCTATGGCTACACCTTC; CDR3 protein: CASSPDRQASYGYTF; clone size: -; J gene: TRBJ1-2; V gene: TRBV7-2; D gene: -
CDR3 DNA: TGTGCCAGCAGCTTATATGAGGGAATCTCCGTAAGCTCCTACAATGAGCAGTTCTTC; CDR3 protein: CASSLYEGISVSSYNEQFF; clone size: -; J gene: TRBJ2-1; V gene: TRBV7-3; D gene: -
CDR3 DNA: TGCGCCAGCAGCCAACCCGGACTAGCGGTTGAGACCCAGTACTTC; CDR3 protein: CASSQPGLAVETQYF; clone size: -; J gene: TRBJ2-5; V gene: TRBV4-1; D gene: TRBD2
CDR3 DNA: TGTGCCAGCAGCCCAGGACAGGCAAGGGGAGATACGCAGTATTTT; CDR3 protein: CASSPGQARGDTQYF; clone size: -; J gene: TRBJ2-3; V gene: TRBV6-6; D gene: TRBD1
CDR3 DNA: TGTGCCAGTGGCTTCGGGGGTGGAAACACCATATATTTT; CDR3 protein: CASGFGGGNTIYF; clone size: -; J gene: TRBJ1-3; V gene: TRBV9; D gene: -
CDR3 DNA: TGTGCCAGCAGCAACAGGACTAGCGGGAGAAGAGATACGCAGTATTTT; CDR3 protein: CASSNRTSGRRDTQYF; clone size: -; J gene: TRBJ2-3; V gene: TRBV7-3; D gene: TRBD2
CDR3 DNA: TGTGCCAGCAGCTTACAGGCAGGGGGCTCCGGTTATGGCTACACCTTC; CDR3 protein: CASSLQAGGSGYGYTF; clone size: -; J gene: TRBJ1-2; V gene: TRBV7-8; D gene: TRBD1
CDR3 DNA: TGTGCCAGCAGTAACCCTGCAACTAATGAAAAACTGTTTTTT; CDR3 protein: CASSNPATNEKLFF; clone size: -; J gene: TRBJ1-4; V gene: TRBV7-2; D gene: -
CDR3 DNA: TGTGCCAGCAGTTTATTCGTTGGCGGTATGAACTATGGCTACACCTTC; CDR3 protein: CASSLFVGGMNYGYTF; clone size: -; J gene: TRBJ1-2; V gene: TRBV27; D gene: -
CDR3 DNA: TGTGCCAGCAGTTACTCACCAGCTAGCACAGATACGCAGTATTTT; CDR3 protein: CASSYSPASTDTQYF; clone size: -; J gene: TRBJ2-3; V gene: TRBV6-5; D gene: -
CDR3 DNA: TGTGCCAGCAACGATTTCAATGAGCAGTTCTTC; CDR3 protein: CASNDFNEQFF; clone size: -; J gene: TRBJ2-1; V gene: TRBV7-9; D gene: -
CDR3 DNA: TGTGCCAGCAGCTTGGGGCGACACACTGAAGCTTTCTTT; CDR3 protein: CASSLGRHTEAFF; clone size: -; J gene: TRBJ1-1; V gene: TRBV11-3; D gene: -
CDR3 DNA: TGTGCCAGCAGGCCCGGACAGATCTCCTACGAGCAGTACTTC; CDR3 protein: CASRPGQISYEQYF; clone size: -; J gene: TRBJ2-7; V gene: TRBV28; D gene: -
CDR3 DNA: TGTGCCAGCAGTGAATTTAGGGGGATGCTGACCACTGAAGCTTTCTTT; CDR3 protein: CASSEFRGMLTTEAFF; clone size: -; J gene: TRBJ1-1; V gene: TRBV2; D gene: -
CDR3 DNA: TGTGCCAGCAGCTCGCTCCGGGGGAGGGACTACAATGAGCAGTTCTTC; CDR3 protein: CASSSLRGRDYNEQFF; clone size: -; J gene: TRBJ2-1; V gene: TRBV7-9; D gene: TRBD2
CDR3 DNA: TGTGCCAGCAGCCCCAGGGCGGAGGGGGACACTGAAGCTTTCTTT; CDR3 protein: CASSPRAEGDTEAFF; clone size: once; J gene: TRBJ1-1; V gene: TRBV28; D gene: -
CDR3 DNA: TGTGCCAGCAGTTTAGGGACAGGACGTCCTGAAGCTTTCTTT; CDR3 protein: CASSLGTGRPEAFF; clone size: -; J gene: TRBJ1-1; V gene: TRBV28; D gene: TRBD1
CDR3 DNA: TGTGCCAGCAGTGTAGGGACACCCTACGAGCAGTACTTC; CDR3 protein: CASSVGTPYEQYF; clone size: -; J gene: TRBJ2-7; V gene: TRBV6-1; D gene: -
CDR3 DNA: TGTGCCAGCAGCCAAGCTGTTTCGGGGACCCAGTACTTC; CDR3 protein: CASSQAVSGTQYF; clone size: -; J gene: TRBJ2-5; V gene: TRBV14; D gene: -
CDR3 DNA: TGCGCCAGCAGCTCATGGACAGGGCCGAACACTGAAGCTTTCTTT; CDR3 protein: CASSSWTGPNTEAFF; clone size: -; J gene: TRBJ1-1; V gene: TRBV5-1; D gene: TRBD1